This T cell receptor beta chain was found in a study of cytomegalovirus exposure and HLA in healthy donors. Trimming pared 5 bases from V and 0 bases from J, leaving 14 bases between. Looked up from germline, CDR1 is LNHDA and CDR2 is SQIVND (reference sequence). The CDR3 loop spans 17 amino acids. The PCR employed 60 Vbeta primers together with 13 Jbeta primers. The protocol was immunoSEQ multiplex PCR, while the TCRdb copy is restricted to in-frame clones and leaves out a portion. Of roughly 130,000 clones listed, about 80% were seen once; the top ten hold 1%. The receptor's source is a middle-aged man in good health and CMV-seronegative. The material sequenced was PBMCs. The rearrangement uses TRBV19 and TRBJ2-6; D gene ambiguous. CDR3 sequence reads: CASSVRVLLSGANVLTF. DNA for the CDR3: TGTGCCAGTAGTGTCCGGGTCCTCCTCTCTGGGGCCAACGTCCTGACTTTC.